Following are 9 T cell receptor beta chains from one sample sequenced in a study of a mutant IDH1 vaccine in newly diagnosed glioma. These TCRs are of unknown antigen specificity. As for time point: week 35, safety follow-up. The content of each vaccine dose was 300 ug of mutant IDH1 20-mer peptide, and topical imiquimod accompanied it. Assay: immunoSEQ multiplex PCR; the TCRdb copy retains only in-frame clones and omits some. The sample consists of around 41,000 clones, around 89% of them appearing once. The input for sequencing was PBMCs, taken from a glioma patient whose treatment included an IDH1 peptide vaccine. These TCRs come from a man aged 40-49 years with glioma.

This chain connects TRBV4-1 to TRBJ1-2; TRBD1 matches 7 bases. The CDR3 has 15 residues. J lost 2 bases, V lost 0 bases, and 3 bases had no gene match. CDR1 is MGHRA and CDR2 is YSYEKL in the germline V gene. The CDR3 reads CASSQEGQHNYGYTF. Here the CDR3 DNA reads TGCGCCAGCAGCCAAGAGGGACAGCACAACTATGGCTACACCTTC.

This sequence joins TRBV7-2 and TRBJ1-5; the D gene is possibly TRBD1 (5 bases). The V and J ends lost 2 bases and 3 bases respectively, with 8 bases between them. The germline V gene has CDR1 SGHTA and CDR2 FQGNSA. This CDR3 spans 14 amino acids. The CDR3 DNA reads TGTGCCAGCAGCTTACAGGGCTCCAATCAGCCCCAGCATTTT. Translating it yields CASSLQGSNQPQHF.

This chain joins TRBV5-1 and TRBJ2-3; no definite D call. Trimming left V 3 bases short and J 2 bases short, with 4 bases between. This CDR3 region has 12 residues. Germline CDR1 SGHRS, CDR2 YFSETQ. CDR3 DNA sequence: TGCGCCAGCAGCTCGCCCACAGATACGCAGTATTTT. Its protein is CASSSPTDTQYF.

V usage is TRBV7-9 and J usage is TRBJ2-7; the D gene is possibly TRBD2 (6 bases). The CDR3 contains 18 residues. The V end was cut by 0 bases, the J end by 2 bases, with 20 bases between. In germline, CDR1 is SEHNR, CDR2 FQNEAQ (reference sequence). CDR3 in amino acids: CASSLAGYERVAPYEQYF. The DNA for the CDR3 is TGTGCCAGCAGCTTAGCGGGCTATGAGCGGGTTGCCCCCTACGAGCAGTACTTC.

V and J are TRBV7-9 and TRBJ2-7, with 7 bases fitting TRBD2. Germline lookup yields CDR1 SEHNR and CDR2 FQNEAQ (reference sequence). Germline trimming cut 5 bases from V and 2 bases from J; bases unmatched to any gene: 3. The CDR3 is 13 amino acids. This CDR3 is CASSPGGTYEQYF. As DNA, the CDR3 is TGTGCCAGCAGCCCGGGGGGAACCTACGAGCAGTACTTC.

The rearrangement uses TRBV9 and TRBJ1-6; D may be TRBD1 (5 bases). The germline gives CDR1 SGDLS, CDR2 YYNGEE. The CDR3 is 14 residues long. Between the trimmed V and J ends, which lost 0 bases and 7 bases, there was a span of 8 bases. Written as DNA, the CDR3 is TGTGCCAGCAGCGTAGGAGACAGAAATTCACCCCTCCACTTT. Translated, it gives CASSVGDRNSPLHF.

CDR3 DNA sequence: TGCGCCAGCAGCCAAGATTTCGGGCTTGGCGGGAGGAGGGCCTACAATGAGCAGTTCTTC. This codes for CASSQDFGLGGRRAYNEQFF. The V call is TRBV4-3, the J call TRBJ2-1; 8 nucleotides align to TRBD2. Losses at the gene ends were 0 bases for V and 2 bases for J; bases not matched to a gene: 15. Germline CDR1 LGHNA, CDR2 YSLEER. This CDR3 spans 20 amino acids.

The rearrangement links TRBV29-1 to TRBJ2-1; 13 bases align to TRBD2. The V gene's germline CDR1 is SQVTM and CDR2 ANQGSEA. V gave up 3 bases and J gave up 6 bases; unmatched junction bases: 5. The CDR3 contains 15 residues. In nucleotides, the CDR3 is TGCAGCGTTGATCGGACTAGCGGGAGAGGCAATGAGCAGTTCTTC. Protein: CSVDRTSGRGNEQFF.

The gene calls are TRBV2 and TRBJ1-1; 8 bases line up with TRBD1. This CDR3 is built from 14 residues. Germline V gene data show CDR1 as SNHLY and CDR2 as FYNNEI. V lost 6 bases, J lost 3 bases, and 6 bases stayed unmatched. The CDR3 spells CASRMTGEYTEAFF. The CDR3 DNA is TGTGCCAGCAGAATGACAGGGGAGTACACTGAAGCTTTCTTT.